Included here is one TCR beta chain sequence, with context. Its antigen is still unknown. With V trimmed by 5 bases and J by 1 base, 5 bases remained unmatched. The length of the CDR3 is 15 residues. Germline CDR1 SGHTA, CDR2 FQGTGA. The donors were members of the approximately 130-subject validation cohort (separate from the roughly 670-subject first cohort). This table comes from immunoSEQ multiplex PCR, and its TCRdb copy is limited to in-frame clones, with some not included. The sample yields tens of thousands of clones, approximately 91% seen once. This specimen belongs to a study of cytomegalovirus exposure and HLA in healthy donors. About the study: The same platform used for the 500 to 850 first-cohort repertoires was also used for the 120 validation repertoires, as a later analysis reported.

Study outcomes and limitations: Researchers counted 164 TCR beta chains as cytomegalovirus-associated.

The V call is TRBV7-3, the J call TRBJ2-1; 7 nucleotides match TRBD1. The receptor comes from a man aged 25 to 40 in good health and CMV-seronegative. Sequences were obtained from PBMCs. Here the CDR3 reads CASSTQTGSYNEQFF. CDR3 in DNA: TGTGCCAGCAGCACCCAGACAGGGTCCTACAATGAGCAGTTCTTC.